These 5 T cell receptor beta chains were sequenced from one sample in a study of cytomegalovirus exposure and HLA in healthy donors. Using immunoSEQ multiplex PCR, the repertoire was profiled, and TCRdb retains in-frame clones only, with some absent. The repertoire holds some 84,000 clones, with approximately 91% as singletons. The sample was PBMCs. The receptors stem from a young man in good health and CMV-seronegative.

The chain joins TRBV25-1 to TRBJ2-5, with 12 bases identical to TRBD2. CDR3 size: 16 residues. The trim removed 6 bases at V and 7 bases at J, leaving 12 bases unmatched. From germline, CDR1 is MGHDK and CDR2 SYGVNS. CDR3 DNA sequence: TGTGCCAGCAGCCTCCCCGGACTAGCGGGGACGGGGACCCAGTACTTC. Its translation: CASSLPGLAGTGTQYF.

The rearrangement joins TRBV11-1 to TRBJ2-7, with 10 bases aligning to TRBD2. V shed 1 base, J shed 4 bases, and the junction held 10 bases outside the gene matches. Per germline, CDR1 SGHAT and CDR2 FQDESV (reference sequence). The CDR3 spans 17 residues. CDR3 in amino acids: CASSLEASGSFRYEQYF. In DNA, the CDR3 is TGTGCCAGCAGCTTAGAGGCTAGCGGGAGTTTTCGTTACGAGCAGTACTTC.

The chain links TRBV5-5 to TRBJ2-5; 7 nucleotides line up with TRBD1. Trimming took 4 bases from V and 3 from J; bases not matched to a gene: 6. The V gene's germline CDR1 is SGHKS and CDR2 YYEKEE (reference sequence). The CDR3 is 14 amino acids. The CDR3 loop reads CASSRTTGKETQYF. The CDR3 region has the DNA TGTGCCAGCAGCCGAACGACAGGGAAAGAGACCCAGTACTTC.

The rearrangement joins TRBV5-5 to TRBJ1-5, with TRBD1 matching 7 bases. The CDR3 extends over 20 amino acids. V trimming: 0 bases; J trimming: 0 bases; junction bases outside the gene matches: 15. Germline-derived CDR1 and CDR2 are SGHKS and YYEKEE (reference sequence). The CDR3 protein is CASSLGFRQGKSYSNQPQHF. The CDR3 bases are TGTGCCAGCAGCTTGGGGTTCAGACAGGGTAAGAGTTATAGCAATCAGCCCCAGCATTTT.

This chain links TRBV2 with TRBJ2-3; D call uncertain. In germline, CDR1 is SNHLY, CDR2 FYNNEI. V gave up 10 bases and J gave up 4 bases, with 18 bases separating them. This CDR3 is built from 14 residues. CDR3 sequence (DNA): TGTGCCACGAACGGTTATAACGAGGCAGATACGCAGTATTTT. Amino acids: CATNGYNEADTQYF.